This TCR beta chain was retrieved from a study of T cell responses to AZD1222 COVID-19 vaccine. Findings and limits, study-wide: Within unmutated variant regions lay the reported targets of nearly half of spike-specific TCRs.

The data were produced by immunoSEQ multiplex PCR, yet TCRdb's version contains in-frame clones alone and is incomplete. The sample lists 150,000 to 160,000 clones, 85% to 90% seen once, with just over 9% in the top ten. The CDR3 consists of 17 residues. The junction had 18 bases not matched to a gene; V was cut back by 3 bases and J by 7 bases. Germline CDR1 DFQATT, CDR2 SNEGSKA (reference sequence). As for this clone: What it binds is unknown.

This TCR came from an adult who received the AZD1222 COVID-19 vaccine. Here the sequenced sample was peripheral blood, taken 28 days after the second AZD1222 dose. The gene calls are TRBV20-1 and TRBJ1-5; TRBD1 aligns across 7 bases. In DNA form, the CDR3 reads TGCAGTGCTAGTGCGGGCGGGGTCAGGGGGATTGGGCAGCCCCAGCATTTT. It specifies CSASAGGVRGIGQPQHF.